Below are 26 T cell receptor beta chains sequenced from a single sample in a study of T-cell memory formation after mild COVID-19. TCRdb analysed the 5' RACE reads with MiXCR anew, one entry per CDR3 protein. This sample yields approximately 350,000 distinct CDR3 sequences, of which around 15% are seen a single time; roughly 22% belongs to the top ten. Input material: PBMCs or a T cell subset sorted from them (not recorded which). Receptor source: a man aged 18 to 30 who had mild COVID-19 (a few samples of this study predate the infection). Cell type and time point are not known.

The chain recombines TRBV11-2 with TRBJ2-4; TRBD1 aligns across 9 bases. V dropped 5 bases and J dropped 13; count of bases not matched to a gene: 9. The CDR3 consists of 13 residues. CDR1 SGHAT and CDR2 FQNNGV come from the germline V gene. The DNA of the CDR3 is TGTGCCAGCAGCAAGGGACAGGGTTCTTGGCAGTACTTC. It encodes CASSKGQGSWQYF.

The chain uses TRBV12-3 or TRBV12-4 and TRBJ2-5; TRBD2 matches 9 bases. This CDR3 is built from 15 residues. Trimming at V came to 0 bases and at J to 5 bases, leaving 4 bases not matched to a gene. The chain's CDR3 is CASSLAGSGGETQYF. The CDR3 coding sequence is TGTGCCAGCAGTTTAGCGGGTAGCGGGGGTGAGACCCAGTACTTC.

This clonotype was detected a few times. The CDR3 is CASSLDPQGLTDTQYF. Here the CDR3 DNA reads TGTGCCAGCAGCTTGGATCCTCAGGGACTCACAGATACGCAGTATTTT. The chain carries TRBV5-5 and TRBJ2-3, with D tentatively TRBD2 (6 bases). Germline-derived CDR1 and CDR2 are SGHKS and YYEKEE (reference sequence). CDR3 length equals 16 residues. V dropped 0 bases and J dropped 2 bases, with 13 bases sitting between them.

In this sample, this clonotype turned up a few times. This chain joins TRBV2 and TRBJ2-5; TRBD1 matches 10 bases. The CDR3 extends over 14 amino acids. Germline loops: CDR1 SNHLY, CDR2 FYNNEI. V was pared by 8 bases and J by 5 bases, with 8 bases of the junction left unmatched. The CDR3 sequence is CASPGTGARETQYF. The CDR3, as DNA: TGTGCCAGCCCCGGGACAGGGGCAAGGGAGACCCAGTACTTC. The full variable domain, its missing parts supplied by reference TRBV2 and TRBJ2-5, is EPEVTQTPSHQVTQMGQEVILRCVPISNHLYFYWYRQILGQKVEFLVSFYNNEISEKSEIFDDQFSVERPDGSNFTLKIRSTKLEDSAMYFCASPGTGARETQYFGPGTRLLVL.

There are a few counts of this clonotype. J is TRBJ2-7 and V is TRBV6-6; maybe TRBD2 (6 bases). The CDR3 spans 13 residues. The ends were cut back, 10 bases at V and 2 bases at J, with 15 bases in the middle. The germline CDR1 and CDR2 sequences are MNHNY and SVGAGI (reference sequence). The CDR3 protein is CATSWGDAYEQYV. Here the CDR3 DNA reads TGTGCCACCTCCTGGGGGGACGCCTACGAGCAGTACGTC.

The chain employs TRBV7-2 and TRBJ2-5; a possible D gene is TRBD1 (5 bases). The CDR3 sequence is 14 residues long. Germline V gene data show CDR1 as SGHTA and CDR2 as FQGNSA. V was pared by 5 bases and J by 3 bases, with 13 bases between. CDR3 nucleotides: TGTGCCAGCAGCCCTACAGTCAGGGAAGAGACCCAGTACTTC. It codes for CASSPTVREETQYF.

This clonotype has a count of ten or more. J is TRBJ1-5 and V is TRBV6-2 or TRBV6-3; tentatively, D is TRBD1 (5 bases). This CDR3 is 19 amino acids long. The V gene's germline CDR1 is MNHEY and CDR2 SVGEGT. V shed 5 bases and J shed 1 base, with 24 bases lying between them. CDR3 loop: CASSTNYRDSRGSNQPQHF. The DNA of the CDR3 is TGTGCCAGCAGTACAAACTACCGGGACTCACGGGGGAGCAATCAGCCCCAGCATTTT.

The table lists this clonotype with many counts. The rearrangement links TRBV7-2 to TRBJ1-2; 7 nucleotides match TRBD1. Germline CDR1 SGHTA, CDR2 FQGNSA. Germline trimming cut 5 bases from V and 7 bases from J; bases unmatched to any gene: 1. This CDR3 is 11 amino acids long. CDR3 region: CASSNRGGYTF. The CDR3 DNA is TGTGCCAGCAGCAACAGGGGTGGCTACACCTTC.

The chain joins TRBV18 to TRBJ2-7, with D maybe TRBD2 (7 bases). This CDR3 contains 15 residues. The germline CDR1 and CDR2 sequences are KGHSH and LQKENI. Trimming removed 5 bases at V and 0 bases at J, with 14 bases between. CDR3 nucleotides: TGTGCCAGCTCAATGGACAGCGGGGCCTCCTACGAGCAGTACTTC. This sequence encodes CASSMDSGASYEQYF.

This clonotype was observed many times. The chain employs TRBV5-1 and TRBJ2-4; D uncertain. The V gene lost 0 bases and the J gene lost 5 bases, with 6 bases spanning the gap. Germline lookup yields CDR1 SGHRS and CDR2 YFSETQ. This CDR3 is 13 amino acids long. The CDR3 here is CASSLGNENIQYF. For the CDR3, the DNA is TGCGCCAGCAGCTTGGGGAATGAAAACATTCAGTACTTC.

This clonotype has just a few counts. This chain connects TRBV6-6 to TRBJ2-7, with D perhaps assigned TRBD1 or TRBD2 (6 bases each). CDR1 is MNHNY, CDR2 SVGAGI, per germline (reference sequence). This CDR3 region has 14 residues. V lost 8 bases, J lost 1 base, and 15 bases lay in between. The CDR3 DNA follows: TGTGCCAGCGGTGTAACAGGGAGGTCCTACGAGCAGTACGTC. It yields the protein CASGVTGRSYEQYV.

This clonotype appeared a single time. The CDR3 DNA follows: TGTGCCTGGACCAGGGACAGCCTAAGCAGGACTGAAGCTTTCTTT. The encoded protein is CAWTRDSLSRTEAFF. V is TRBV30 and J is TRBJ1-1; 7 positions match TRBD1. The CDR3 runs to 15 residues. The V and J ends lost 4 bases and 5 bases, in that order; junction bases with no gene match: 13. Looked up from germline, CDR1 is GTSNPN and CDR2 is SVGIG (reference sequence). Filled out from reference TRBV30 and TRBJ1-1, the complete variable domain reads SQTIHQWPATLVQPVGSPLSLECTVEGTSNPNLYWYRQAAGRGLQLLFYSVGIGQISSEVPQNLSASRPQDRQFILSSKKLLLSDSGFYLCAWTRDSLSRTEAFFGQGTRLTVV.

This sequence joins TRBV6-4 and TRBJ1-1, with a tentative D call TRBD1 (5 bases). Germline loops: CDR1 MRHNA, CDR2 SNTAGT. This CDR3 is 14 amino acids long. V lost 7 bases and J lost 0, with 12 bases in between. The chain's CDR3 is CASMGGTLNTEAFF. CDR3 nucleotide sequence: TGTGCCAGCATGGGGGGGACTTTGAACACTGAAGCTTTCTTT.

This clonotype came up a few times. The chain joins TRBV20-1 to TRBJ2-3, with TRBD1 matching over 8 bases. From germline, CDR1 is DFQATT and CDR2 SNEGSKA (reference sequence). Unmatched junction bases numbered 14, after V lost 2 bases and J lost 1 base. CDR3 length: 18 residues. The CDR3 protein is CSARRAGGWAYRTDTQYF. The CDR3 nucleotides read TGCAGTGCTAGAAGGGCAGGGGGCTGGGCTTACCGCACAGATACGCAGTATTTT.

This clonotype was observed a few times. The chain carries TRBV12-3 or TRBV12-4 and TRBJ2-7; 9 bases are a match to TRBD1. The CDR3 has 13 residues. Unmatched junction bases numbered 1, after V lost 5 bases and J lost 2 bases. The chain's CDR3 is CASSGTGTYEQYV. The CDR3, as DNA: TGTGCCAGCAGTGGGACAGGGACCTACGAGCAGTACGTC.

This clonotype was seen ten or more times. An end of the junction differs from the germline gene, which may be a read error. The V gene is TRBV5-1, the J gene TRBJ2-1; no reliable D call. Germline V lookup: CDR1 SGHRS, CDR2 YFSETQ. The CDR3 is 13 amino acids. CDR3 sequence: CASSLDSYNEQFF. The DNA of the CDR3 is TGTGCCAGCAGCTTAGATAGCTACAATGAGCAGTTCTTC. The entire variable domain, with the rest obtained from reference TRBV5-1 and TRBJ2-1, is as follows: KAGVTQTPRYLIKTRGQQVTLSCSPISGHRSVSWYQQTPGQGLQFLFEYFSETQRNKGNFPGRFSGRQFSNSRSEMNVSTLELGDSALYLCASSLDSYNEQFFGPGTRLTVL.

The J gene is TRBJ2-7, the V gene TRBV6-5, with a possible D match to TRBD1 (6 bases). The length of the CDR3 is 14 residues. Germline V CDR1 and CDR2: MNHEY, SVGAGI. Trimming shortened V by 0 bases and J by 4 bases, and 10 bases separated the two germline ends. CDR3 in DNA: TGTGCCAGCAGTTACTCGAGGGGGAGATACGAGCAGTACTTC. Amino acid sequence: CASSYSRGRYEQYF.

The V and J genes are TRBV12-3 or TRBV12-4 and TRBJ2-7, with TRBD1 matching over 8 bases. The junction had 17 bases not matched to a gene; V was cut back by 5 bases and J by 5 bases. The CDR3 has 17 amino acids. The CDR3 spells CASSPPADRESRDEQYF. DNA for the CDR3: TGTGCCAGCAGTCCACCAGCGGACAGGGAGTCTCGGGACGAGCAGTACTTC.

This clonotype was seen only a few times. V gene TRBV4-2 combines with J gene TRBJ1-2; D call uncertain. This CDR3 comprises 14 residues. Trimming pared 0 bases from V and 8 bases from J, leaving 13 bases between. Germline lookup yields CDR1 LGHNA and CDR2 YNFKEQ. The CDR3 sequence: CASSQDRSFGGYTF. Here the CDR3 DNA reads TGTGCCAGCAGCCAAGACCGGTCCTTCGGGGGCTACACCTTC.

A few counts support this clonotype. V gene TRBV4-1 combines with J gene TRBJ2-3; 10 nucleotides match TRBD2. In germline, CDR1 is MGHRA, CDR2 YSYEKL. The CDR3 covers 15 residues. V gave up 5 bases and J gave up 4 bases; unmatched junction bases: 6. The CDR3: CASSSSGGASDTQYF. Written as DNA, the CDR3 is TGCGCCAGCAGCTCCAGCGGGGGGGCGTCAGATACGCAGTATTTT.

This clonotype was seen a handful of times. The chain carries TRBV5-1 and TRBJ1-1, with 11 bases lining up with TRBD1. From germline, CDR1 is SGHRS and CDR2 YFSETQ. The CDR3 extends over 17 amino acids. V shed 3 bases and J 2 bases; nucleotides not matched to a gene: 9. CDR3 amino acids: CASSSDRGLIGNTEAFF. The CDR3 DNA reads as TGCGCCAGCAGCTCGGACAGGGGGCTTATCGGAAACACTGAAGCTTTCTTT.

A few counts support this clonotype. This chain connects TRBV7-9 to TRBJ1-1, with no clear D. With 5 bases removed from V and 1 base from J, the gap between germline ends came to 2 bases. This CDR3 has 11 residues. CDR1 and CDR2 from the germline V gene are SEHNR and FQNEAQ (reference sequence). The CDR3 protein is CASSKNTEAFF. In DNA form, the CDR3 reads TGTGCCAGCAGCAAGAACACTGAAGCTTTCTTT.

The chain has TRBV9 and TRBJ2-5, with 8 nucleotides matching TRBD2. CDR3 length: 16 residues. V shed 6 bases, J shed 4 bases, and the junction held 14 bases outside the gene matches. Germline assignment: CDR1 SGDLS and CDR2 YYNGEE. CDR3 sequence: CASTRGGGGGTETQYF. The DNA for the CDR3 is TGTGCCAGCACCCGTGGGGGGGGCGGGGGGACAGAGACCCAGTACTTC.

The CDR3 DNA reads as TGTGCCACCAGTGAAACCCGCCAGGAAGAGACCCAGTACTTC. It encodes CATSETRQEETQYF. The rearrangement uses TRBV24-1 and TRBJ2-5; D not certain. This CDR3 spans 14 amino acids. Germline assignment: CDR1 KGHDR and CDR2 SFDVKD. With 4 bases removed from V and 3 bases from J, the gap between germline ends came to 11 bases.

The chain has TRBV19 and TRBJ2-5; 9 bases align to TRBD2. Germline values: CDR1 LNHDA, CDR2 SQIVND (reference sequence). The CDR3 loop spans 14 amino acids. V dropped 2 bases and J dropped 4; count of bases not matched to a gene: 2. The CDR3 sequence: CASSILAGRETQYF. DNA of the CDR3: TGTGCCAGTAGTATACTAGCGGGGAGAGAGACCCAGTACTTC.

This clonotype was seen a few times. The chain carries TRBV27 and TRBJ2-4; a possible D gene is TRBD2 (5 bases). Germline assignment: CDR1 MNHEY and CDR2 SMNVEV (reference sequence). The ends were cut back, 4 bases at V and 7 bases at J, with 14 bases in the middle. There are 14 residues in the CDR3. The CDR3 loop reads CASSSRTSGNIQYF. CDR3 DNA: TGTGCCAGCAGTTCGAGGACTTCGGGGAACATTCAGTACTTC.